The T cell receptor beta chain under discussion was sequenced for a study of T cells in Graves' hyperthyroidism and ophthalmopathy. TCR beta CDR3 regions were amplified from RNA transcripts. HTBI primers were employed in a first-round RT-PCR of the TCR CDR3. TCRdb independently ran MiXCR on the multiplex PCR reads; one entry per CDR3 protein. The sample holds more than 250,000 distinct CDR3 sequences, 13% to 15% seen once. In this sample, this clonotype turned up many times. With 7 bases removed from V and 2 bases from J, the gap between germline ends came to 8 bases. Looked up from germline, CDR1 is SGHAT and CDR2 is FQNNGV. There are 13 residues in the CDR3.

This chain connects TRBV11-2 to TRBJ1-4; D not resolved. The sequencing sample was made of blood. The TCR originated in a woman aged 45 to 65 with Graves' hyperthyroidism that later progressed to Graves' ophthalmopathy. In nucleotides, the CDR3 is TGTGCCAGCAAGTCTCTGACTAATGAAAAACTGTTTTTT. The encoded protein is CASKSLTNEKLFF.